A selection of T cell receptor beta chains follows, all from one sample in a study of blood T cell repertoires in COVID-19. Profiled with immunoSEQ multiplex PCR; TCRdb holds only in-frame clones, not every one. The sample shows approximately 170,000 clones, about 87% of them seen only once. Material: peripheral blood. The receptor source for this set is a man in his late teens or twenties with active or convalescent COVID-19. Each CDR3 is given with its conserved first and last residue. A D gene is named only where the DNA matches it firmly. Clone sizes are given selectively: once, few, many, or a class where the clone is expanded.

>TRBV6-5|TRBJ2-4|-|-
CASTPGAQRSPIQYF
TGTGCCAGCACCCCTGGAGCGCAACGTTCCCCCATTCAGTACTTC
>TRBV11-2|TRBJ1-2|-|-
CASSLDSVFRWGDYGYTF
TGTGCCAGCAGCTTAGATAGCGTCTTTCGATGGGGGGACTATGGCTACACCTTC
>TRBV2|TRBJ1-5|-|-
CASSDEGRQPQHF
TGTGCCAGCAGTGACGAGGGAAGGCAGCCCCAGCATTTT
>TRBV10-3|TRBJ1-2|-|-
CAISDYRGESNYGYTF
TGTGCCATCAGTGACTACCGAGGTGAGTCGAACTATGGCTACACCTTC
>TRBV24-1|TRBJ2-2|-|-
CATNTARTNTGELFF
TGTGCCACCAACACGGCGAGGACGAACACCGGGGAGCTGTTTTTT
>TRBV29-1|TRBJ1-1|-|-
CSVEGRVNTEAFF
TGCAGCGTTGAAGGGCGGGTGAACACTGAAGCTTTCTTT
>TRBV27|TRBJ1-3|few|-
CASSLSVSGNTIYF
TGTGCCAGCAGTTTAAGCGTCTCTGGAAACACCATATATTTT
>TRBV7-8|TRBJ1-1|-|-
CASSLYMNTEAFF
TGTGCCAGCAGCTTATATATGAACACTGAAGCTTTCTTT
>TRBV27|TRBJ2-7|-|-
CASSDGQAGYEQYF
TGTGCCAGCAGCGACGGACAGGCGGGATACGAGCAGTACTTC
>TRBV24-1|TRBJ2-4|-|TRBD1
CALRDRVSLAKNIQYF
TGTGCCTTAAGGGACAGGGTTTCTTTAGCCAAAAACATTCAGTACTTC
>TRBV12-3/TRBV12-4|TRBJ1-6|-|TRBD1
CASTRQGKSPLHF
TGTGCCAGCACTCGACAGGGGAAATCACCCCTCCACTTT
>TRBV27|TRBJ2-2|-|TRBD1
CASGGQGNTGELFF
TGTGCCAGCGGGGGACAGGGGAACACCGGGGAGCTGTTTTTT
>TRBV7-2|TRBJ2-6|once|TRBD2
CASSLVASGISGANVLTF
TGTGCCAGCAGCTTAGTCGCTAGCGGGATATCTGGGGCCAACGTCCTGACTTTC
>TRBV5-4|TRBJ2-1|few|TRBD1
CASSLADFRGLTYNEQFF
TGTGCCAGCAGCTTGGCTGACTTCAGGGGGTTGACTTACAATGAGCAGTTCTTC
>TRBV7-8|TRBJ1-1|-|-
CASSRGGGVRRQNTEAFF
TGTGCCAGCAGCCGTGGGGGAGGGGTGCGTCGTCAGAACACTGAAGCTTTCTTT
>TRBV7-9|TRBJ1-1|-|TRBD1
CASSSPRGQGLNTEAFF
TGTGCCAGCAGCTCGCCCAGGGGGCAAGGATTGAACACTGAAGCTTTCTTT
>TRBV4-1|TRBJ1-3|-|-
CASSQVGGSGNTIYF
TGCGCCAGCAGCCAAGTTGGAGGCTCAGGAAACACCATATATTTT
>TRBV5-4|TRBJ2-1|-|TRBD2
CATRAGGSSYNEQFF
TGTGCCACAAGAGCGGGGGGGAGCTCCTACAATGAGCAGTTCTTC
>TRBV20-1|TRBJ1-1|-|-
CSASGAGEAFF
TGCAGTGCTTCGGGTGCGGGCGAAGCTTTCTTT